This TCR beta chain was captured by sequencing in a study of T cells after yellow fever vaccination. Findings and limits, study-wide: Bulk-population clonotypes that are abundant could appear as contaminants in FACS-sorted repertoires.

UMIs were added to TCR cDNA along with a universal primer site when it was made by 5'RACE template switching. TCRdb used MiXCR to reprocess the 5' RACE reads, holding one entry per CDR3 protein. The data hold 230,000 or so distinct CDR3 sequences, with 5.5% to 8.5% observed a single time. The sample holds a few counts of this clonotype. The antigen is not known. This sequence was found in a man aged 25 to 45 who received the YFV17D yellow fever vaccine. Sequenced here: CD4+ T cells sorted from PBMCs, sampled on the day of the yellow fever booster vaccination.

CDR3 bases: TGCGCCAGCAGCTTGCCCGAAGAGACCCAGTACTTC. Translation: CASSLPEETQYF. V and J are TRBV5-1 and TRBJ2-5, with no clear D. The CDR3 sequence is 12 residues long. Looked up from germline, CDR1 is SGHRS and CDR2 is YFSETQ. The V gene lost 1 base and the J gene lost 3 bases, with 4 bases spanning the gap.